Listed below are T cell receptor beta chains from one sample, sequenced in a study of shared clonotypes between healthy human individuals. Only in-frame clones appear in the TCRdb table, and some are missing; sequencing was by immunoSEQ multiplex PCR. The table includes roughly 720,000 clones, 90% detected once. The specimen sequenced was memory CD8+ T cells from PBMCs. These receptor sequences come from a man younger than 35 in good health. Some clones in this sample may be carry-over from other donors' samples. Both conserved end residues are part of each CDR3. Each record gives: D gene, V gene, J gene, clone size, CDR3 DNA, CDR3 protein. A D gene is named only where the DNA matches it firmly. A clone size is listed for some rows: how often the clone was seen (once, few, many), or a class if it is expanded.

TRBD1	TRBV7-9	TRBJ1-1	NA	TGTGCCAGCAGCCCTGACCGTGACAGGGGGAACACTGAAGCTTTCTTT	CASSPDRDRGNTEAFF
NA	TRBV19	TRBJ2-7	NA	TGTGCCAGTAGTATTATTCCAGCGACCTTCTACGAGCAGTACTTC	CASSIIPATFYEQYF
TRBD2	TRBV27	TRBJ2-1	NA	TGTGCCAGCAGTACTAGCGGGAGGGTGTATGAGCAGTTCTTC	CASSTSGRVYEQFF
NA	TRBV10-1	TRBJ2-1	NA	TGCGCCAGCAGTGAGTCGAAGAGGGTCCTAGCACAACACAATGAGCAGTTCTTC	CASSESKRVLAQHNEQFF
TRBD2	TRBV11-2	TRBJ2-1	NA	TGTGCCAGCAGCTTATGGCGGGGGGCCTACAATGAGCAGTTCTTC	CASSLWRGAYNEQFF
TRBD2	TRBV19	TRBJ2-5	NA	TGTGCCAGTAGTGCCCTACTAGCGGATTACGAAGAGACCCAGTACTTC	CASSALLADYEETQYF
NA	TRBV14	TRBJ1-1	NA	TGTGCCAGCAGCGTAGAAATGAACACTGAAGCTTTCTTT	CASSVEMNTEAFF
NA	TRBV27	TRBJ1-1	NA	TGTGCCAGCAGCTTAAGCTGGGACCCAACCACTGAAGCTTTCTTT	CASSLSWDPTTEAFF
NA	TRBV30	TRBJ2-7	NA	TGTGCCTGGAGGTCGGGCAGCACTACCTACGAGCAGTACTTC	CAWRSGSTTYEQYF
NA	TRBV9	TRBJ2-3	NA	TGTGCCAGCAGCGTAGTTGGGGCCGCCCAAGATACGCAGTATTTT	CASSVVGAAQDTQYF
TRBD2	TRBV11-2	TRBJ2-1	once	TGTGCCAGCAGCTTACTAGCGGGGTTGTACAATGAGCAGTTCTTC	CASSLLAGLYNEQFF
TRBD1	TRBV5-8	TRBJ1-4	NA	TGTGCCAGCAGCTCCGGGACAGCGCCAAAAAATGAAAAACTGTTTTTT	CASSSGTAPKNEKLFF
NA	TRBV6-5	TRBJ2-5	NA	TGTGCCAGCAGTTACTACGGGCCCCCAGAGACCCAGTACTTC	CASSYYGPPETQYF
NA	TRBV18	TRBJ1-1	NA	TGTGCCAGCTCAATCGGGAGTGGGATGAACACTGAAGCTTTCTTT	CASSIGSGMNTEAFF
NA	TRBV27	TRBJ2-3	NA	TGTGCCAGCAGTCCACTGGGGGCTGCTAGCACAGATACGCAGTATTTT	CASSPLGAASTDTQYF
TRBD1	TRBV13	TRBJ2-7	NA	TGTGCCAGCAGCTCAGGGGGCCGGGACATCTACTACGAGCAGTACTTC	CASSSGGRDIYYEQYF
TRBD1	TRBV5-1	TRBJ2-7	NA	TGCGCCAGCAGCTACAGGGGGAGGTCCTACGAGCAGTACTTC	CASSYRGRSYEQYF
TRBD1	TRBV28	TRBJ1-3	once	TGTGCCAGCAGAGAACAGGGGACCGCCGGAAACACCATATATTTT	CASREQGTAGNTIYF
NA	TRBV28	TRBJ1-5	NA	TGTGCCAGCAGCCCCTCACTCAATCAGCCCCAGCATTTT	CASSPSLNQPQHF
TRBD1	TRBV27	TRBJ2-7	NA	TGTGCCAGCGCGACAGGGGGGCCCTACGAGCAGTACTTC	CASATGGPYEQYF
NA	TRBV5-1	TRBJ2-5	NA	TGCGCCAGCAGCTTGGGGCTATTTGAGACCCAGTACTTC	CASSLGLFETQYF
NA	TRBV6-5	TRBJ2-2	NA	TGTGCCAGCAGTTACGAGCGGAGGAACACCGGGGAGCTGTTTTTT	CASSYERRNTGELFF
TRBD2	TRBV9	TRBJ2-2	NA	TGTGCCAGCAGCGTAGCTCGCAGCGGGGGGAACACCGGGGAGCTGTTTTTT	CASSVARSGGNTGELFF
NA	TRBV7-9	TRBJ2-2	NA	TGTGCCAGCAGCTACGGGCTCCAGATCCTAATGGCCGGGGAGCTGTTTTTT	CASSYGLQILMAGELFF
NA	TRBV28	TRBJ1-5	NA	TGTGCCAGCAGGGACACAGGGCAGCCCCAGCATTTT	CASRDTGQPQHF
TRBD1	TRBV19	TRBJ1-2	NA	TGTGCCAGTGGCGCCGGGACAGTGGATGGCTACACCTTC	CASGAGTVDGYTF
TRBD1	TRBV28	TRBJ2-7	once	TGTGCCAGCAGTTTATGGGGGGATCAGGGGGTAGGTTACGAGCAGTACTTC	CASSLWGDQGVGYEQYF
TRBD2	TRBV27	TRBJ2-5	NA	TGTGCCAGCAGTTTTCTCGGGACTAGCGGACACCCGAGCCAAGAGACCCAGTACTTC	CASSFLGTSGHPSQETQYF
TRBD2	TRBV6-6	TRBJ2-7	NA	TGTGCCAGCAGTCCAAATAGCGGGAGGGTGACCTACGAGCAGTACTTC	CASSPNSGRVTYEQYF
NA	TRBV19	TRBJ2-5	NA	TGTGCCACCCAGCTCCAAGAGACCCAGTACTTC	CATQLQETQYF
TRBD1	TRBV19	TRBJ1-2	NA	TGTGCCAGTAGTTACCCGCAAACAGGGGGCGCCGATGGCTACACCTTC	CASSYPQTGGADGYTF
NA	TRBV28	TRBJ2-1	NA	TGTGCCAGCAGTTTGGGGTCAGGCCTAATTAACAATGAGCAGTTCTTC	CASSLGSGLINNEQFF
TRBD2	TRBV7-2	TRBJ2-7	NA	TGTGCCAGCAGCCCGAGGACTAGCGGGAGGACCTACGAGCAGTACTTC	CASSPRTSGRTYEQYF
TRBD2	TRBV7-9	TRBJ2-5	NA	TGTGCCAGCAGCCCCCGGGCTAGCGGGGCGTACCAAGAGACCCAGTACTTC	CASSPRASGAYQETQYF
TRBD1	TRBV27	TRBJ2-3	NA	TGTGCCAGCACCCGGACAGGGGGCACAGATACGCAGTATTTT	CASTRTGGTDTQYF
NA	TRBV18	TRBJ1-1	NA	TGTGCCAGCTCCCTAGGCGGCGGGGGGAACACTGAAGCTTTCTTT	CASSLGGGGNTEAFF
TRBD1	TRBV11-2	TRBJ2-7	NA	TGTGCCAGCAGCTTCGGTTCGGACAGGGGCTACGAGCAGTACTTC	CASSFGSDRGYEQYF
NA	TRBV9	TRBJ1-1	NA	TGTGCCAGCAGCGTAAATGACGGGTTGAACACTGAAGCTTTCTTT	CASSVNDGLNTEAFF
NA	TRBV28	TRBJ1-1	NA	TGTGCCAGCAGTTGGGGAGACACTGAAGCTTTCTTT	CASSWGDTEAFF
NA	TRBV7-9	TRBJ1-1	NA	TGTGCCAGCAGCTCCACAGGGTGGGACACTGAAGCTTTCTTT	CASSSTGWDTEAFF
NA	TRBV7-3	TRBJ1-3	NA	TGTGCCAGCAGCTTAGGTCCGGGAGGGACCGGAAACACCATATATTTT	CASSLGPGGTGNTIYF
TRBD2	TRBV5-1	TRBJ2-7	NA	TGCGCCAGCAGCCCGGAGGGTAGCGGGAACGAGCAGTACTTC	CASSPEGSGNEQYF
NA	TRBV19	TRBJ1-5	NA	TGTGCCAGTAGTGAGGACAGTAAAGATCAGCCCCAGCATTTT	CASSEDSKDQPQHF
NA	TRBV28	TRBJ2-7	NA	TGTGCCAGCAGTTATCGCATCAACGAGCAGTACTTC	CASSYRINEQYF
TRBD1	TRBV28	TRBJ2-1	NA	TGTGCCAGCAGTTGGCTGACAGGGAGCAATGAGCAGTTCTTC	CASSWLTGSNEQFF
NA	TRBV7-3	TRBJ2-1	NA	TGTGCCAGCAGCTTATGGCAGGCAAATGAGCAGTTCTTC	CASSLWQANEQFF
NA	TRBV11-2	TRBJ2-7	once	TGTGCCAGCAGCTTAGGCCCACTCAGCTCCTACGAGCAGTACTTC	CASSLGPLSSYEQYF
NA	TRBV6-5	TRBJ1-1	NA	TGTGCCAGCAGTTATGGCAGGGTAGGAACTGAAGCTTTCTTT	CASSYGRVGTEAFF
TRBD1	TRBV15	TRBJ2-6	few	TGTGCCACCAAGGCCAGGGGGACCTCTGGGGCCAACGTCCTGACTTTC	CATKARGTSGANVLTF
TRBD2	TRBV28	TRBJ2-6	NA	TGTGCCAGCAGTCCACCGCGGGGGGCTGGGGCCAACGTCCTGACTTTC	CASSPPRGAGANVLTF
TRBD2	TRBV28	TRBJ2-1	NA	TGTGCCAGCAGTCTCTCCCCCCCCGGACTAGCGGCGAACTCCTACAATGAGCAGTTCTTC	CASSLSPPGLAANSYNEQFF
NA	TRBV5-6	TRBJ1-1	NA	TGTGCCAGCAGCCTGACCACTGAAGCTTTCTTT	CASSLTTEAFF
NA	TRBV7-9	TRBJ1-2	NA	TGTGCCAGCAGCTTAGCGAGTCAGGGAATTGCGCAGTTTGGCTACACCTTC	CASSLASQGIAQFGYTF
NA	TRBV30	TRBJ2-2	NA	TGTGCCGTCCCACAGGAGTGGAACACCGGGGAGCTGTTTTTT	CAVPQEWNTGELFF
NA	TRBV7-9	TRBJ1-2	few	TGTGCCAGCAGCCTTCGACAGGACAACTATGGCTACACCTTC	CASSLRQDNYGYTF
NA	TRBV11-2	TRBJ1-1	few	TGTGCCAGCAGCTTAGTCGACATCACTGAAGCTTTCTTT	CASSLVDITEAFF
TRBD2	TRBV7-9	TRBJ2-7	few	TGTGCCAGCAGCTTAGGATTGGGGGGAGGGCCGGACGAGCAGTACTTC	CASSLGLGGGPDEQYF
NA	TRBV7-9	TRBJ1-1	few	TGTGCCAGCAGCTTGCGCGGTACTGAAGCTTTCTTT	CASSLRGTEAFF
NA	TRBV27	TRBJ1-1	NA	TGTGCCAGCAGTCCCGCGGACCCGAACACTGAAGCTTTCTTT	CASSPADPNTEAFF
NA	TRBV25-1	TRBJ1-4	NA	TGTGCCAGCAGTGCCAGGGAAACTAATGAAAAACTGTTTTTT	CASSARETNEKLFF